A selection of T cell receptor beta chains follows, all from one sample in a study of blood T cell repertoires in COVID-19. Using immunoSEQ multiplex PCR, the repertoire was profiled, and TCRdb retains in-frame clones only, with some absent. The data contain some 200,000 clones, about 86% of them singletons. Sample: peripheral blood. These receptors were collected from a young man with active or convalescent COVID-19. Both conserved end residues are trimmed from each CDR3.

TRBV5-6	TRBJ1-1	ASSTTGVGTEAF
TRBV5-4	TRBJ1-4	ASSSTRGQAEKLF
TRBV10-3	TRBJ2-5	AISEAHRSGGETQY
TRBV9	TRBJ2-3	ASSGLDTQY
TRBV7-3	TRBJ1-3	ASRREGNTIY
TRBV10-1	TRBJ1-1	ASSSGQETEAF
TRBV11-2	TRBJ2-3	ASRQSGSYTQY
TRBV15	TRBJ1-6	ATSKRGDERGYNSPLH
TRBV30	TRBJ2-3	AWSAGLAGSTDTQY
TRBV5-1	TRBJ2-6	ASSKDRDHSGANVLT
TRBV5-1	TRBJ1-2	ASNCSGQGGNGYT
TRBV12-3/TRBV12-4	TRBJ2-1	ASTTLRGGEQF
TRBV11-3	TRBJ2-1	ASSNAGGPYNEQF
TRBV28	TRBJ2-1	ASGLSNEQF
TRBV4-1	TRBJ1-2	ASSPPTGVGYT
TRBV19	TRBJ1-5	ASSLGTGFGPQH
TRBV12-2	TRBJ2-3	ASRLAGRGSTDTQY
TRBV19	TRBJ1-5	ASSMKQAVNQPQH
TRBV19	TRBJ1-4	ASERMGQGNEKLF
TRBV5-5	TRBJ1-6	ASSTRQSSYNSPLH
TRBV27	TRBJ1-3	ASSFKGVPGNTIY
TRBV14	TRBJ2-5	ASSRRTGTGQETQY
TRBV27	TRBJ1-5	ASSPIGGGNQPQH
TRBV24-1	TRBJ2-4	ATGTGRAIQY
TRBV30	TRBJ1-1	AWSVEWGRRMNTEAF
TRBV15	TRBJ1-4	ATSRTPGQGTEKLF
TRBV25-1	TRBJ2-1	ASSVPGLALGEQF
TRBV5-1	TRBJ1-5	ASSLEGGDMRPQH
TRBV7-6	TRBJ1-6	ASSLGQGDNSPLH
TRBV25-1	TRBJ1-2	ASSALGTGESYGYT
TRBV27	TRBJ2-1	ASSLVINNEQF
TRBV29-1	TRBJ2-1	SVDGGASSYNEQF
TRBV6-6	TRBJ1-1	ASSHASGTGNTEAF
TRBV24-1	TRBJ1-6	ATSDPKNLGQGHSPLH
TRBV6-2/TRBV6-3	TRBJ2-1	ASSYSGLFSGYNEQF
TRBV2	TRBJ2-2	ASRKRGTAGELF
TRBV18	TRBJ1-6	ASSDRAAQNSPLH
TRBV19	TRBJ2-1	ASSPRTSGGYNEQF
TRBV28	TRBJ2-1	ASSPGTSGLSEQF
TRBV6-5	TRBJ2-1	ASSTPGTGYNEQF
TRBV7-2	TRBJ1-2	ASSFQGANLDYGYT
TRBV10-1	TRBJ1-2	ASSSGTGGSNYGYT
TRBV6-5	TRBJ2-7	ASRVIAASSYEQY
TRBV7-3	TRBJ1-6	ASSRDSISNNSPLH
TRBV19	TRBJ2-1	ASSFAGTGADNEQF
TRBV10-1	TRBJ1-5	ASRMDREHQPQH
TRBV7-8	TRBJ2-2	ASSLLKRNTGELF
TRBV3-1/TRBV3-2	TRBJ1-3	ASSQTGQGGNTIY
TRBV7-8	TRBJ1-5	ASSQLDRGNQPQH
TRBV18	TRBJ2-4	ASSPLSEQADIQY